This entry features one T cell receptor (beta chain) sequence. With 8 bases removed from V and 8 bases from J, the gap between germline ends came to 18 bases. Germline CDR1 reads GTSNPN; CDR2 reads SVGIG (reference sequence). The CDR3 is 13 amino acids. These data are taken from a study of cytomegalovirus exposure and HLA in healthy donors. The PCR had 60 Vbeta and 13 Jbeta primers. In the authors' methods: Some 10 million of tens of millions of unique TCR beta chains were shared, per a later count. Libraries were prepared by immunoSEQ multiplex PCR; TCRdb keeps only in-frame clonotypes and omits some of them. The D gene and trimming were derived from the DNA, and the V and J assignments and clone size from that table. The sample yields more than 95,000 clones, over 80% seen once.

Sequenced: PBMCs. The sequence came from a man aged 18-30 years in good health and CMV-seropositive. The genes are TRBV30 and TRBJ1-4, with a weak D call TRBD1 (5 bases). CDR3 in amino acids: CALDSGRGEKLFF. CDR3 nucleotides: TGTGCCCTGGATAGTGGGCGGGGGGAAAAACTGTTTTTT. Filled out from reference TRBV30 and TRBJ1-4, the complete variable domain reads SQTIHQWPATLVQPVGSPLSLECTVEGTSNPNLYWYRQAAGRGLQLLFYSVGIGQISSEVPQNLSASRPQDRQFILSSKKLLLSDSGFYLCALDSGRGEKLFFGSGTQLSVL.